The rows below give T cell receptor beta chains drawn from one sample of a study of neoadjuvant anti-PD-1 for oral cavity cancer. The data were produced by immunoSEQ multiplex PCR, yet TCRdb's version contains in-frame clones alone and is incomplete. The data contain 12,000 or so clones, 65% to 75% of them seen just once; the ten biggest clones take up about 2.3%. Material: PBMCs, obtained after nivolumab (anti-PD-1) treatment. The source is a person aged 35-79 years with oral cavity squamous cell carcinoma. The CDR3 runs from the conserved cysteine through the conserved F or W. D genes are given only for firm matches. Size tells how often a clone was seen (once, few, many) or the class of an expanded clone, and some rows leave it out.

clone_size: few
v_call: TRBV19
d_call: NA
cdr3_length: 16
j_call: TRBJ2-5
cdr3_aa: CASSIEGISSQETQYF
cdr3_nt: TGTGCCAGTAGTATAGAAGGCATATCAAGCCAAGAGACCCAGTACTTC

clone_size: NA
v_call: TRBV6-5
d_call: NA
cdr3_length: 14
j_call: TRBJ1-2
cdr3_aa: CASSYSSIDYGYTF
cdr3_nt: TGTGCCAGCAGTTACTCCTCCATTGACTATGGCTACACCTTC

clone_size: few
v_call: TRBV19
d_call: NA
cdr3_length: 13
j_call: TRBJ1-2
cdr3_aa: CASSIGRYYGYTF
cdr3_nt: TGTGCCAGTAGTATTGGCAGATACTATGGCTACACCTTC

clone_size: few
v_call: TRBV18
d_call: TRBD2
cdr3_length: 15
j_call: TRBJ2-1
cdr3_aa: CASSPPGRGGNEQFF
cdr3_nt: TGTGCCAGCTCACCACCCGGGCGGGGGGGAAATGAGCAGTTCTTC

clone_size: NA
v_call: TRBV11-3
d_call: TRBD1
cdr3_length: 13
j_call: TRBJ2-7
cdr3_aa: CASSPGTVYEQYF
cdr3_nt: TGTGCCAGCAGCCCCGGGACAGTCTACGAGCAGTACTTC

clone_size: NA
v_call: TRBV7-2
d_call: NA
cdr3_length: 13
j_call: TRBJ1-2
cdr3_aa: CASSLGEVGGYTF
cdr3_nt: TGTGCCAGCAGCTTAGGTGAGGTGGGAGGCTACACCTTC

clone_size: NA
v_call: TRBV10-3
d_call: TRBD1
cdr3_length: 13
j_call: TRBJ1-1
cdr3_aa: CAIKGTGVTEAFF
cdr3_nt: TGTGCCATCAAGGGGACAGGGGTGACTGAAGCTTTCTTT

clone_size: NA
v_call: TRBV19
d_call: TRBD2
cdr3_length: 14
j_call: TRBJ2-1
cdr3_aa: CASRGLAGSNEQFF
cdr3_nt: TGTGCCAGTAGAGGACTAGCGGGGAGCAATGAGCAGTTCTTC

clone_size: NA
v_call: TRBV9
d_call: NA
cdr3_length: 16
j_call: TRBJ1-2
cdr3_aa: CASSPRSGVLNYGYTF
cdr3_nt: TGTGCCAGCAGCCCTCGGAGTGGGGTTCTTAACTATGGCTACACCTTC

clone_size: NA
v_call: TRBV9
d_call: NA
cdr3_length: 14
j_call: TRBJ2-7
cdr3_aa: CASSADSFPREQYF
cdr3_nt: TGTGCCAGCAGCGCAGACAGTTTCCCCCGCGAGCAGTACTTC

clone_size: once
v_call: TRBV29-1
d_call: TRBD1
cdr3_length: 14
j_call: TRBJ2-5
cdr3_aa: CSVEEAGGWETQYF
cdr3_nt: TGCAGCGTTGAGGAGGCAGGGGGCTGGGAGACCCAGTACTTC

clone_size: NA
v_call: TRBV10-3
d_call: NA
cdr3_length: 13
j_call: TRBJ1-2
cdr3_aa: CAISERSPYGYTF
cdr3_nt: TGTGCCATCAGTGAGCGCTCTCCCTATGGCTACACCTTC

clone_size: NA
v_call: TRBV29-1
d_call: TRBD2
cdr3_length: 18
j_call: TRBJ2-1
cdr3_aa: CSVVVWASGGAQGNEQFF
cdr3_nt: TGCAGCGTTGTTGTTTGGGCTAGCGGGGGGGCCCAAGGCAATGAGCAGTTCTTC

clone_size: NA
v_call: TRBV5-1
d_call: NA
cdr3_length: 11
j_call: TRBJ2-3
cdr3_aa: CASSDTDTQYF
cdr3_nt: TGCGCCAGCAGTGATACAGATACGCAGTATTTT

clone_size: NA
v_call: TRBV5-1
d_call: NA
cdr3_length: 13
j_call: TRBJ1-2
cdr3_aa: CASSGDGNYGYTF
cdr3_nt: TGCGCCAGCAGCGGGGACGGGAACTATGGCTACACCTTC

clone_size: NA
v_call: TRBV27
d_call: TRBD1
cdr3_length: 14
j_call: TRBJ1-1
cdr3_aa: CASRTGIKGTEAFF
cdr3_nt: TGTGCCAGCAGGACAGGGATTAAAGGCACTGAAGCTTTCTTT

clone_size: NA
v_call: TRBV5-4
d_call: NA
cdr3_length: 15
j_call: TRBJ1-3
cdr3_aa: CASSFNGRGGNTIYF
cdr3_nt: TGTGCCAGCAGCTTTAATGGTAGGGGTGGAAACACCATATATTTT

clone_size: NA
v_call: TRBV30
d_call: NA
cdr3_length: 13
j_call: TRBJ1-2
cdr3_aa: CAWGRGSGYGYTF
cdr3_nt: TGTGCCTGGGGTCGTGGCAGCGGCTATGGCTACACCTTC

clone_size: NA
v_call: TRBV25-1
d_call: NA
cdr3_length: 13
j_call: TRBJ1-1
cdr3_aa: CASSQGQNTEAFF
cdr3_nt: TGTGCCAGCAGTCAGGGTCAGAACACTGAAGCTTTCTTT

clone_size: NA
v_call: TRBV7-2
d_call: TRBD1
cdr3_length: 16
j_call: TRBJ2-1
cdr3_aa: CASSTLTGFSYNEQFF
cdr3_nt: TGTGCCAGCAGCACCTTGACAGGGTTCTCCTACAATGAGCAGTTCTTC

clone_size: few
v_call: TRBV28
d_call: NA
cdr3_length: 11
j_call: TRBJ1-5
cdr3_aa: CASSGNQPQHF
cdr3_nt: TGTGCCAGCTCAGGCAATCAGCCCCAGCATTTT

clone_size: NA
v_call: TRBV6-1
d_call: NA
cdr3_length: 16
j_call: TRBJ2-1
cdr3_aa: CASSETGGSGYNEQFF
cdr3_nt: TGTGCCAGCAGTGAAACGGGTGGGAGCGGTTACAATGAGCAGTTCTTC

clone_size: NA
v_call: TRBV5-6
d_call: NA
cdr3_length: 14
j_call: TRBJ2-7
cdr3_aa: CASRRVGRSYEQYF
cdr3_nt: TGTGCCAGCAGGCGGGTGGGGCGCTCCTACGAGCAGTACTTC

clone_size: NA
v_call: TRBV7-9
d_call: NA
cdr3_length: 14
j_call: TRBJ1-1
cdr3_aa: CASSLQLGNTEAFF
cdr3_nt: TGTGCCAGCAGCTTACAGCTTGGGAACACTGAAGCTTTCTTT

clone_size: NA
v_call: TRBV5-6
d_call: NA
cdr3_length: 13
j_call: TRBJ2-1
cdr3_aa: CASSLVGVREQFF
cdr3_nt: TGTGCCAGCAGCTTGGTCGGGGTCCGGGAGCAGTTCTTC

clone_size: few
v_call: TRBV7-9
d_call: NA
cdr3_length: 14
j_call: TRBJ1-2
cdr3_aa: CASSLAAINYGYTF
cdr3_nt: TGTGCCAGCAGCTTAGCAGCGATCAACTATGGCTACACCTTC

clone_size: NA
v_call: TRBV6-4
d_call: TRBD2
cdr3_length: 14
j_call: TRBJ2-1
cdr3_aa: CASSRGGSYNEQFF
cdr3_nt: TGTGCCAGCAGCCGCGGGGGATCCTACAATGAGCAGTTCTTC

clone_size: NA
v_call: TRBV29-1
d_call: NA
cdr3_length: 12
j_call: TRBJ2-1
cdr3_aa: CSARPGTDEQFF
cdr3_nt: TGCAGCGCACGGCCAGGGACCGATGAGCAGTTCTTC

clone_size: NA
v_call: TRBV13
d_call: TRBD1
cdr3_length: 15
j_call: TRBJ2-3
cdr3_aa: CASSLGGGGGDTQYF
cdr3_nt: TGTGCCAGCAGCTTAGGAGGGGGCGGTGGGGATACGCAGTATTTT

clone_size: once
v_call: TRBV7-2
d_call: NA
cdr3_length: 13
j_call: TRBJ1-4
cdr3_aa: CASSWRHREKLFF
cdr3_nt: TGTGCCAGCAGCTGGAGGCACAGGGAAAAACTGTTTTTT

clone_size: NA
v_call: TRBV7-9
d_call: NA
cdr3_length: 11
j_call: TRBJ2-7
cdr3_aa: CASSATYEQYF
cdr3_nt: TGTGCCAGCAGCGCGACCTACGAGCAGTACTTC

clone_size: few
v_call: TRBV5-4
d_call: NA
cdr3_length: 17
j_call: TRBJ2-1
cdr3_aa: CASSLAPQGTTYNEQFF
cdr3_nt: TGTGCCAGCAGCTTGGCCCCGCAGGGGACTACCTACAATGAGCAGTTCTTC

clone_size: NA
v_call: TRBV28
d_call: NA
cdr3_length: 13
j_call: TRBJ1-2
cdr3_aa: CASRLDRNYGYTF
cdr3_nt: TGTGCCAGCAGGTTGGACAGAAACTATGGCTACACCTTC

clone_size: NA
v_call: TRBV5-6
d_call: TRBD1
cdr3_length: 16
j_call: TRBJ1-2
cdr3_aa: CASRTTGTGEVYGYTF
cdr3_nt: TGTGCCAGCAGAACTACCGGGACAGGGGAGGTCTATGGCTACACCTTC

clone_size: NA
v_call: TRBV19
d_call: NA
cdr3_length: 16
j_call: TRBJ2-3
cdr3_aa: CASSILGQGGSDTQYF
cdr3_nt: TGTGCCAGTAGTATATTGGGGCAGGGTGGTTCAGATACGCAGTATTTT

clone_size: NA
v_call: TRBV19
d_call: NA
cdr3_length: 16
j_call: TRBJ1-2
cdr3_aa: CASSMGPTAPIGGYTF
cdr3_nt: TGTGCCAGTAGTATGGGTCCGACAGCCCCTATCGGTGGCTACACCTTC

clone_size: once
v_call: TRBV5-1
d_call: TRBD1
cdr3_length: 14
j_call: TRBJ2-7
cdr3_aa: CASSPRDRPYEQYF
cdr3_nt: TGCGCCAGCAGCCCAAGGGACAGACCCTACGAGCAGTACTTC

clone_size: few
v_call: TRBV5-1
d_call: NA
cdr3_length: 13
j_call: TRBJ2-2
cdr3_aa: CASSLKGAGELFF
cdr3_nt: TGCGCCAGCAGCTTGAAGGGCGCCGGGGAGCTGTTTTTT

clone_size: NA
v_call: TRBV7-9
d_call: NA
cdr3_length: 13
j_call: TRBJ1-1
cdr3_aa: CASSLDMNTEAFF
cdr3_nt: TGTGCCAGCAGCTTAGATATGAACACTGAAGCTTTCTTT

clone_size: NA
v_call: TRBV6-1
d_call: NA
cdr3_length: 15
j_call: TRBJ1-1
cdr3_aa: CASSEPSASNTEAFF
cdr3_nt: TGTGCCAGCAGTGAGCCCTCCGCCAGCAACACTGAAGCTTTCTTT

clone_size: NA
v_call: TRBV29-1
d_call: NA
cdr3_length: 15
j_call: TRBJ2-2
cdr3_aa: CSVWGLAPRTGELFF
cdr3_nt: TGCAGCGTGTGGGGGTTGGCGCCGAGGACCGGGGAGCTGTTTTTT